This TCR beta chain was retrieved from a study of T cell responses to AZD1222 COVID-19 vaccine (TCRdb year 2021). Study-wide context: AZD1222 recipients given second doses at about 4 weeks or at about 12 weeks were pooled, since spike-specific TCR depth and breadth were not found to differ between the two schedules. Trial participants were enrolled by age into subgroups of 18-55, 56-69 and 70-plus years, and about 150, 27 and 61 TCR-sequenced participants, respectively, were included in these subgroups. A total of 233 trial participants underwent TCR sequencing, of whom 200 to 220 had received two doses of AZD1222 and around 25 had received two doses of the MenACWY control vaccine. On the study overall, not on this receptor specifically: Conclusions about previously exposed vaccinees are limited, since just six or seven AZD1222 recipients were seropositive for SARS-CoV-2 at baseline. In the small 56-69-year group, the increase in depth fell short of significance, most likely because of low power. After two AZD1222 doses, spike-specific TCR breadth and depth were significantly higher than at day 0 and than in MenACWY recipients. Epitopes outside the regions mutated in the B.1.351 and B.1.1.7 variants were reportedly recognized by nearly half of the unique spike-specific TCRs. The vaccine-associated CD4 TCRs covered the entire spike protein, and the dominant responses fell in regions 160-218 and 743-854. Because no samples from the day 14 peak response were available, repertoires could be characterized only after the peak T cell response. Participants were mostly white British and included more females than males, and it was suggested by the authors that clonal diversity may have been underestimated.

The CDR3 regions of human TCRbeta chains were analyzed by immunosequencing. The authors' pipeline ran thus. TCRs in the repertoires were matched against a reference library of SARS-CoV-2-specific TCRs that had been generated with the MIRA antigen-specificity platform. Breadth was defined as the fraction of unique TCRs that were SARS-CoV-2-associated. Depth was defined as the fraction of total T cells that were SARS-CoV-2-associated. Using the MIRA data, each spike-specific TCR was assigned both to the spike region to which the TCR was reactive and to a CD4 or CD8 class. Log10-transformed breadth and depth values were compared by one-way ANOVA with Sidak's multiple comparisons tests. In its TCRdb copy, this immuneACCESS table keeps in-frame sequences only and misses some clones. Where compared with another copy, unresolved V genes explain less than half of these, and the others have no known cause. That table furnishes V, J and clone size, whereas the DNA furnished D and trimming. Within this sample are some 130,000 clones, with 89% of them counted one time only. The ten top clones hold 6.3% of the sample.

Concerning this clone itself: What this receptor recognizes is not known. One base away there is no much larger clone; base qualities are not given.

CDR1 is given as MDHEN and CDR2 as SYDVKM, both from the germline V gene. There are 15 amino acids in the CDR3, from cysteine to phenylalanine inclusive. The retained sequence is limited to the CDR3, 45 bases, with the frame set at the first base. V ends up 2 bases short and J 8 bases short, with an unmatched junction base count of 6. The time point label, as the study defines it: baseline before first vaccination. Samples from vaccinated people were obtained from the UK trials COV001 and COV002, which included a single-blind randomized controlled phase 2/3 trial of AZD1222 (ChAdOx1 nCoV-19) in healthy adults. For TCRbeta chain sequencing, PBMC samples were collected from trial participants at day 0 and at day 28 after the second dose.

The starting material was peripheral blood, obtained on day 0 of AZD1222 vaccination. The V gene is TRBV28 and the J gene is TRBJ2-4; 10 junctional bases match TRBD1. This clonotype originated in an adult in good health. The bases read TGTGCCAGCAGTTTAATAGGAGGGACAGGGGACATTCAGTACTTC. Protein translation: CASSLIGGTGDIQYF. Beyond the CDR3, the reference TRBV28 and TRBJ2-4 genes provide the residues; the full variable domain reads: DVKVTQSSRYLVKRTGEKVFLECVQDMDHENMFWYRQDPGLGLRLIYFSYDVKMKEKGDIPEGYSVSREKKERFSLILESASTNQTSMYLCASSLIGGTGDIQYFGAGTRLSVL.